The 11 T cell receptor beta chains listed next were all sequenced from one sample in a study of cytomegalovirus exposure and HLA in healthy donors. Both 60 Vbeta primers and 13 Jbeta primers went into the PCR. The table came from immunoSEQ multiplex PCR; TCRdb's copy has only in-frame clones and leaves some out. Of over 110,000 clones detected, 80% appear once; the ten largest clones hold 4.5% to 5.5%. Sequencing was carried out using PBMCs. Receptors were obtained from a man between 35 and 55 years old in good health and CMV-seronegative.

This chain links TRBV25-1 with TRBJ1-1, with 9 bases identical to TRBD1. This CDR3 has 17 amino acids. The V segment lost 1 base and the J segment 0 bases; nucleotides outside the gene matches: 6. Germline loops: CDR1 MGHDK, CDR2 SYGVNS. The CDR3 region has the DNA TGTGCCAGCAGTGAATCTGACAGGGGGGGAGTGAACACTGAAGCTTTCTTT. Protein product: CASSESDRGGVNTEAFF.

The V call is TRBV27, the J call TRBJ1-1; 7 nucleotides line up with TRBD1. J gave up 1 base and V 6 bases, and 5 bases lay outside the gene matches. The CDR3 totals 14 residues. Germline V lookup: CDR1 MNHEY, CDR2 SMNVEV (reference sequence). CDR3 sequence (DNA): TGTGCCAGCAGGGCCGGGACAGCGAACACTGAAGCTTTCTTT. It codes for CASRAGTANTEAFF.

V usage is TRBV15 and J usage is TRBJ1-1; D is unclear. The germline V and J ends were trimmed by 6 bases and 4 bases, with 15 bases remaining between them. CDR1 is LNHNV and CDR2 is YYDKDF in the germline V gene (reference sequence). This CDR3 has 14 residues. This CDR3 is CATSRGDTVTEAFF. The CDR3 DNA is TGTGCCACCAGTCGGGGAGATACGGTCACTGAAGCTTTCTTT.

V and J are TRBV5-1 and TRBJ1-5, with TRBD1 matching over 8 bases. Germline V gene data show CDR1 as SGHRS and CDR2 as YFSETQ. The V segment lost 4 bases and the J segment 2 bases; nucleotides outside the gene matches: 5. This CDR3 has 15 residues. The CDR3 here is CASSMTGAGNQPQHF. Written as DNA, the CDR3 is TGCGCCAGCAGCATGACAGGGGCCGGCAATCAGCCCCAGCATTTT.

The chain combines TRBV7-2 with TRBJ1-1; D gene uncertain. Germline CDR1 SGHTA, CDR2 FQGNSA. Trimming stripped 7 bases from V and 3 bases from J, with 12 bases between. The CDR3 totals 13 residues. Here the CDR3 reads CASTWEADTEAFF. In DNA form, the CDR3 reads TGTGCCAGCACATGGGAGGCGGACACTGAAGCTTTCTTT.

The rearrangement uses TRBV5-4 and TRBJ2-7; TRBD1 matches 9 bases. This CDR3 region has 14 residues. J lost 11 bases, V lost 4 bases, and 13 bases had no gene match. CDR1 SGHNT and CDR2 YYREEE come from the germline V gene (reference sequence). The CDR3 region is CASSGGTGKELEYF. The CDR3 bases are TGTGCCAGCAGCGGTGGGACAGGGAAGGAACTGGAGTACTTC.

The J gene is TRBJ2-1, the V gene TRBV6-6; the D gene is possibly TRBD1 (8 bases). The germline V gene encodes CDR1 MNHNY and CDR2 SVGAGI (reference sequence). The CDR3 covers 16 residues. Trimming removed 7 bases from V and 4 bases from J, with 20 bases in between. In nucleotides, the CDR3 is TGTGCCAGCACCACTCCCGGACAGGGAGGGTACAATGAGCAGTTCTTC. This encodes CASTTPGQGGYNEQFF.

This clone was seen a single time. The chain has TRBV5-1 and TRBJ2-3; 9 bases are a match to TRBD1. The V and J ends lost 4 bases and 0 bases, in that order; junction bases with no gene match: 6. Germline lookup yields CDR1 SGHRS and CDR2 YFSETQ. The CDR3 is made up of 16 amino acids. The CDR3 nucleotides read TGCGCCAGCAGCAACTCCGGGACAGGGAGCACAGATACGCAGTATTTT. As protein: CASSNSGTGSTDTQYF.

The rearrangement uses TRBV7-2 and TRBJ2-7, with TRBD1 as a possible D gene (5 bases). V dropped 5 bases and J dropped 1 base, with 15 bases sitting between them. In germline, CDR1 is SGHTA, CDR2 FQGNSA. The CDR3 spans 15 residues. The CDR3 region is CASSTQGMASYEQYF. CDR3 in DNA: TGTGCCAGCAGCACCCAGGGAATGGCGTCCTACGAGCAGTACTTC.

The chain carries TRBV23-1 and TRBJ1-6; 7 positions agree with TRBD1. TRBV23-1 is an ORF for which the function is uncertain. V shed 2 bases and J 6 bases; nucleotides not matched to a gene: 13. CDR3 length equals 18 residues. Here the CDR3 DNA reads TGCGCCAGCAGTCAACCCACAGGGGTGAGTTCTGTTAATTCACCCCTCCACTTT. Its protein product is CASSQPTGVSSVNSPLHF.

The chain couples TRBV18 to TRBJ2-5, with D maybe TRBD1 (6 bases). CDR1 is KGHSH and CDR2 is LQKENI in the germline V gene. The CDR3 loop spans 14 amino acids. V lost 3 bases to trimming and J lost 5 bases, with 13 bases between them. This CDR3 reads CASSPSTGRETQYF. DNA of the CDR3: TGTGCCAGCTCACCCTCAACAGGGCGGGAGACCCAGTACTTC. The full variable domain, completed using reference TRBV18 and TRBJ2-5, is NAGVMQNPRHLVRRRGQEARLRCSPMKGHSHVYWYRQLPEEGLKFMVYLQKENIIDESGMPKERFSAEFPKEGPSILRIQQVVRGDSAAYFCASSPSTGRETQYFGPGTRLLVL.